Listed here are 5 T cell receptor beta chains from one sample, sequenced in a study of OX40 agonist ivuxolimab in advanced cancers. Libraries were prepared by immunoSEQ multiplex PCR; TCRdb keeps only in-frame clonotypes and omits some of them. The repertoire consists of tens of thousands of clones, with around 84% occurring once and the leading ten covering 5.5% to 7%. This specimen consisted of CD4+ or CD8+ T cells sorted from blood, obtained in a trial of the OX40 agonist ivuxolimab. The receptor source for this set is an adult with an advanced solid tumor such as melanoma, head and neck, liver or kidney cancer.

V usage is TRBV7-8 and J usage is TRBJ2-7; the D gene is possibly TRBD2 (6 bases). Trimming stripped 5 bases from V and 2 bases from J, with 7 bases between. Per the germline V gene, CDR1 is SGHVS and CDR2 is FQNEAQ. The CDR3 consists of 12 residues. The CDR3 DNA follows: TGTGCCAGCAGCCCGGGGGCCTACGAGCAGTACTTC. Its translation: CASSPGAYEQYF.

This chain uses TRBV14 with TRBJ2-1; D not resolved. This CDR3 contains 13 residues. The germline gives CDR1 SGHDN, CDR2 FVKESK. Deletions cut 0 bases from V and 4 bases from J, with 4 bases between. CDR3 protein: CASSQDYYNEQFF. Written as DNA, the CDR3 is TGTGCCAGCAGCCAAGACTATTACAATGAGCAGTTCTTC. The whole variable domain, remainder taken from reference TRBV14 and TRBJ2-1, is EAGVTQFPSHSVIEKGQTVTLRCDPISGHDNLYWYRRVMGKEIKFLLHFVKESKQDESGMPNNRFLAERTGGTYSTLKVQPAELEDSGVYFCASSQDYYNEQFFGPGTRLTVL.

The V call is TRBV6-5, the J call TRBJ2-1, with 11 bases identical to TRBD2. CDR1 MNHEY and CDR2 SVGAGI come from the germline V gene. Trimming at V came to 6 bases and at J to 7 bases, leaving 5 bases not matched to a gene. The CDR3 covers 14 residues. DNA for the CDR3: TGTGCCAGCAGGGGCACTAGCGGGAGTAATGAGCAGTTCTTC. Encoded protein: CASRGTSGSNEQFF.

The rearrangement joins TRBV7-9 to TRBJ1-2; tentatively, D is TRBD1 (5 bases). The V and J ends lost 5 bases and 8 bases respectively, with 18 bases between them. This CDR3 contains 14 residues. The germline CDR1 and CDR2 sequences are SEHNR and FQNEAQ (reference sequence). In DNA, the CDR3 is TGTGCCAGCAGCCGCCAGACAGACCACTCGGGCTACACCTTC. Residues: CASSRQTDHSGYTF.

The rearrangement links TRBV6-5 to TRBJ1-1, with TRBD1 identical over 7 bases. V shed 3 bases, J shed 1 base, and the junction held 2 bases outside the gene matches. The CDR3 runs 14 residues. CDR1 is MNHEY and CDR2 is SVGAGI in the germline V gene. CDR3 sequence: CASSYWTGNTEAFF. The CDR3 DNA reads TGTGCCAGCAGTTATTGGACAGGGAACACTGAAGCTTTCTTT.